Listed below are T cell receptor beta chains from one sample, sequenced in a study of T-cell memory formation after mild COVID-19. TCRdb processed the 5' RACE reads anew with MiXCR; each CDR3 protein has one entry. The sample includes roughly 600,000 distinct CDR3 sequences, around 17% of them seen just once. The sequenced sample consisted of PBMCs or a T cell subset sorted from them (not recorded which). Receptors were obtained from an adult woman who had mild COVID-19 (a few samples of this study predate the infection). Cell type and time point are not known. The CDR3 runs from the conserved cysteine through the conserved F or W. The D gene is left open where the match is weak. Not every row has a clone size; where given, it reads once, few, many or a size class.

j_gene	v_gene	d_gene	abundance	len	CDR3aa	CDR3nt
TRBJ1-4	TRBV14	TRBD1	many	13	CASSRDRAGKLFF	TGTGCCAGCAGCAGAGACAGGGCCGGAAAACTGTTTTTT
TRBJ2-3	TRBV5-1	NA	few	14	CASSVVFPTDTQYF	TGCGCCAGCAGTGTGGTTTTCCCCACAGATACGCAGTATTTT
TRBJ1-2	TRBV5-1	NA	NA	14	CASSPGSVYYGYTF	TGCGCCAGCAGCCCCGGTAGCGTTTACTATGGCTACACCTTC
TRBJ2-7	TRBV20-1	NA	NA	12	CSASRVKDEQYF	TGCAGTGCTAGCAGGGTTAAGGACGAGCAGTACTTC
TRBJ1-2	TRBV6-4	NA	few	12	CAGGDELYGYTF	TGTGCCGGAGGAGATGAGCTCTATGGCTACACCTTC
TRBJ1-2	TRBV20-1	NA	few	14	CSARSLWSSDGYTF	TGCAGTGCTAGGTCCCTTTGGTCTTCCGATGGCTACACCTTC
TRBJ2-7	TRBV29-1	NA	NA	13	CSVVRSGAYEQYF	TGCAGCGTCGTACGGTCGGGAGCCTACGAGCAGTACTTC
TRBJ2-5	TRBV12-3/TRBV12-4	NA	NA	14	CASTLGGMGETQYF	TGTGCCAGCACCCTTGGAGGGATGGGTGAGACCCAGTACTTC
TRBJ2-7	TRBV5-4	TRBD1	NA	15	CASSFAGTGSYEQYF	TGTGCCAGCAGCTTCGCCGGGACAGGGTCCTACGAGCAGTACTTC
TRBJ2-3	TRBV12-3/TRBV12-4	NA	few	16	CASSPHGVVATDTQYF	TGTGCCAGCAGTCCCCACGGGGTGGTGGCGACAGATACGCAGTATTTT
TRBJ2-7	TRBV29-1	NA	few	13	CSVEGREAYEQYF	TGCAGCGTTGAGGGCAGGGAAGCCTACGAGCAGTACTTC
TRBJ1-1	TRBV7-2	TRBD1	few	15	CASSFWGRGSTEAFF	TGTGCCAGCAGCTTCTGGGGCAGGGGGAGTACTGAAGCTTTCTTT
TRBJ2-3	TRBV6-2/TRBV6-3	TRBD2	NA	16	CASKMAGGPDTDTQYF	TGTGCCAGCAAGATGGCGGGGGGGCCTGACACAGATACGCAGTATTTT
TRBJ2-1	TRBV7-8	TRBD2	NA	16	CASSLAGLAGDNEQFF	TGTGCCAGCAGCTTAGCGGGACTAGCGGGAGACAATGAGCAGTTCTTC
TRBJ2-5	TRBV6-6	TRBD1	NA	15	CASSQWGRGSETQYF	TGTGCCAGCAGTCAATGGGGCAGGGGGTCAGAGACCCAGTACTTC
TRBJ2-7	TRBV7-8	TRBD2	NA	18	CASSPLIAGGPVIHEQYF	TGTGCCAGCAGCCCCCTCATCGCGGGAGGGCCGGTTATCCACGAGCAGTACTTC
TRBJ2-3	TRBV5-4	TRBD2	few	15	CATTGAGLGTDTQYF	TGTGCCACCACAGGAGCGGGGTTGGGCACAGATACGCAGTATTTT
TRBJ2-1	TRBV5-6	NA	many	15	CASSLGGLSYNEQFF	TGTGCCAGCAGCCTCGGGGGGCTCTCCTACAATGAGCAGTTCTTC
TRBJ2-1	TRBV5-1	TRBD2	NA	15	CASSFSGADYNEQFF	TGCGCCAGCAGCTTTAGCGGGGCCGACTACAATGAGCAGTTCTTC
TRBJ2-3	TRBV12-3/TRBV12-4	NA	NA	13	CASSTREEGTQYF	TGTGCCAGCAGCACAAGGGAGGAGGGTACGCAGTATTTT
TRBJ2-7	TRBV12-3/TRBV12-4	TRBD2	NA	15	CASSVGLAGAYEQYF	TGTGCCAGCAGCGTGGGACTAGCGGGAGCCTACGAGCAGTACTTC
TRBJ2-3	TRBV15	NA	many	16	CATSRESVLRTDTQYF	TGTGCCACCAGCAGAGAAAGTGTTTTACGGACAGATACGCAGTATTTT
TRBJ2-7	TRBV7-2	NA	many	14	CASSLVGGTYEQYF	TGTGCCAGCAGCTTAGTCGGGGGTACCTACGAGCAGTACTTC
TRBJ2-3	TRBV20-1	NA	few	13	CSAPGPPVHTQYF	TGCAGTGCGCCGGGACCGCCCGTTCATACGCAGTATTTT
TRBJ1-2	TRBV5-1	NA	NA	14	CASSLRTRHYGYTF	TGCGCCAGCAGCTTGCGGACGAGGCACTATGGCTACACCTTC
TRBJ2-3	TRBV12-3/TRBV12-4	NA	NA	16	CASSPVRTWRTDTQYF	TGTGCCAGCAGTCCAGTCCGGACTTGGCGCACAGATACGCAGTATTTT
TRBJ2-7	TRBV20-1	TRBD1	few	15	CSARSRTGRLDEQYF	TGCAGTGCTAGATCAAGGACAGGGAGGCTCGACGAGCAGTACTTC
TRBJ1-1	TRBV12-3/TRBV12-4	TRBD1	NA	13	CASIQGARTEAFF	TGTGCCAGCATCCAGGGGGCAAGGACTGAAGCTTTCTTT
TRBJ2-5	TRBV9	TRBD2	NA	18	CASSLSAGVAGVLETQYF	TGTGCCAGCAGCCTCTCGGCGGGGGTAGCGGGGGTCCTAGAGACCCAGTACTTC
TRBJ2-1	TRBV10-3	TRBD1	NA	14	CAISAGQGYNEQFF	TGTGCCATCAGTGCGGGACAGGGTTACAATGAGCAGTTCTTC
TRBJ2-7	TRBV12-3/TRBV12-4	TRBD1	NA	15	CASSRYTGTGAEQYF	TGTGCCAGCAGTCGGTACACCGGGACAGGGGCCGAGCAGTACTTC
TRBJ1-5	TRBV19	NA	NA	16	CASSIDRTYSNQPQHF	TGTGCCAGTAGTATAGACAGAACCTATAGCAATCAGCCCCAGCATTTT
TRBJ2-5	TRBV5-1	TRBD1	few	16	CASSLAPTGARETQYF	TGCGCCAGCAGCTTGGCGCCAACAGGGGCTCGAGAGACCCAGTACTTC
TRBJ2-3	TRBV10-3	TRBD2	NA	19	CAISGEPGLAGEQADTQYF	TGTGCCATCAGTGGAGAACCGGGACTAGCGGGAGAGCAAGCAGATACGCAGTATTTT
TRBJ1-1	TRBV29-1	NA	NA	15	CSVEELSLVGTEAFF	TGCAGCGTTGAAGAGTTGAGTCTCGTCGGCACTGAAGCTTTCTTT
TRBJ2-7	TRBV30	TRBD1	few	15	CAWSLPGQGRYEQYF	TGTGCCTGGAGTTTGCCGGGACAGGGACGGTACGAGCAGTACTTC
TRBJ2-2	TRBV4-2	NA	NA	18	CASSQDLLKTGAAGELFF	TGTGCCAGCAGCCAAGATCTATTAAAGACCGGGGCAGCCGGGGAGCTGTTTTTT
TRBJ2-3	TRBV19	TRBD2	NA	15	CASSRAGGPQDTQYF	TGTGCCAGTAGTAGGGCGGGAGGGCCGCAAGATACGCAGTATTTT
TRBJ1-5	TRBV12-3/TRBV12-4	NA	few	14	CASRGGLSNQPQHF	TGTGCCAGCAGGGGGGGTTTGAGCAATCAGCCCCAGCATTTT
TRBJ2-1	TRBV12-3/TRBV12-4	NA	many	13	CASSSGGGNEQFF	TGTGCCAGCAGCTCAGGGGGGGGGAATGAGCAGTTCTTC
TRBJ2-7	TRBV2	TRBD1	many	13	CASSEDRVYEQYF	TGTGCCAGCAGTGAGGACAGGGTATACGAGCAGTACTTC
TRBJ2-7	TRBV7-2	NA	few	14	CASSKNSGRYEQYF	TGTGCCAGCAGCAAGAACAGTGGCCGCTACGAGCAGTACTTC
TRBJ2-1	TRBV5-6	NA	many	11	CASSLALEQFF	TGTGCCAGCAGCTTGGCACTTGAGCAGTTCTTC
TRBJ2-7	TRBV12-3/TRBV12-4	NA	NA	15	CASSMGTLISYEQYF	TGTGCCAGCAGCATGGGGACCCTCATCTCCTACGAGCAGTACTTC